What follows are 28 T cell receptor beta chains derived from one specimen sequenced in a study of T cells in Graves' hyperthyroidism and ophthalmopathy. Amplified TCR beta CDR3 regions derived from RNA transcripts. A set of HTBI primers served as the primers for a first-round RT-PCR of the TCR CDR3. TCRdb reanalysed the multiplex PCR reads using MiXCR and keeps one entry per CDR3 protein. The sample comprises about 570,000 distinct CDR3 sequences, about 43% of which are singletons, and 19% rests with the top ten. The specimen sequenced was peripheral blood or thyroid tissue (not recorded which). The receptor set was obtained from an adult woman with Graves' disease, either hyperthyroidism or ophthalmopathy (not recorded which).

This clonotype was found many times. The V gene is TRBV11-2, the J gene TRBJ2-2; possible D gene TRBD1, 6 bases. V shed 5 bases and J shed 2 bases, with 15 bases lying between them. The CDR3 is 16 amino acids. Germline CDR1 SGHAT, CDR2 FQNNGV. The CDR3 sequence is CASSRIRGLNTGELFF. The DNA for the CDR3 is TGTGCCAGCAGCAGAATCAGGGGTCTTAACACCGGGGAGCTGTTTTTT.

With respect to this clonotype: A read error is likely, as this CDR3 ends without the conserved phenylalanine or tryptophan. The CDR3 sequence: CASSDRGKSYEQYL. CDR3 nucleotide sequence: TGTGCCAGCTCCGACCGGGGGAAGTCCTACGAGCAGTACCTC. The chain is built from TRBV18 and TRBJ2-7; possible D gene TRBD2, 6 bases. Between the trimmed V and J ends, which lost 6 bases and 1 base, there was a span of 13 bases. The germline gives CDR1 KGHSH, CDR2 LQKENI. The CDR3 runs to 14 residues.

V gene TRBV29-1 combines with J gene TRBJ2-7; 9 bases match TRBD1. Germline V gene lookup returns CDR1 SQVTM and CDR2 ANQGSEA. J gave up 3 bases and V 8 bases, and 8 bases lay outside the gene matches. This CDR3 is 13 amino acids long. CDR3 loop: CSIVGQGNYEQYF. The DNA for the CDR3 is TGCAGCATTGTGGGACAGGGTAACTACGAGCAGTACTTC.

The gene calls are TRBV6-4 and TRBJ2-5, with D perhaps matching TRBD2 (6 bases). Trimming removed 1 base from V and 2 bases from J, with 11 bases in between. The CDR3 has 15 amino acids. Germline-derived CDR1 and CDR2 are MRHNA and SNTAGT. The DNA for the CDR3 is TGTGCCAGCAGTGACTTAGGTGGAGGGCAAGAGACCCAGTACTTC. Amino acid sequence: CASSDLGGGQETQYF.

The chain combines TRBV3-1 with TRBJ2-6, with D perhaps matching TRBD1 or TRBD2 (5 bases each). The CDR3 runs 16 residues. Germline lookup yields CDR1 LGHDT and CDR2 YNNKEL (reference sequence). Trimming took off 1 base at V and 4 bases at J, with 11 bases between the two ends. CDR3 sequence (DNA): TGTGCCAGCAGCCAAGGAGGGGAGACGGGGGCCAACGTCCTGACTTTC. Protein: CASSQGGETGANVLTF.

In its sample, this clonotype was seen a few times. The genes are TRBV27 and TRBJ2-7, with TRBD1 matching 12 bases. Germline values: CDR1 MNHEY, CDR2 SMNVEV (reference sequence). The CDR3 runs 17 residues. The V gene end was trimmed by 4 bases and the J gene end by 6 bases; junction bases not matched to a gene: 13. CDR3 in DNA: TGTGCCAGCAGTTCCGGGACAGGGGGCTTCTTTCTGGGCGAGCAGTACTTC. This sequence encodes CASSSGTGGFFLGEQYF.

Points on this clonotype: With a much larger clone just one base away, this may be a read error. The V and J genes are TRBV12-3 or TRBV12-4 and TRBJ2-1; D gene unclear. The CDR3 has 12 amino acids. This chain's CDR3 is CVSSPGSNEQFF. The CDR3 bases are TGTGTCAGCAGCCCCGGATCTAATGAGCAGTTCTTC.

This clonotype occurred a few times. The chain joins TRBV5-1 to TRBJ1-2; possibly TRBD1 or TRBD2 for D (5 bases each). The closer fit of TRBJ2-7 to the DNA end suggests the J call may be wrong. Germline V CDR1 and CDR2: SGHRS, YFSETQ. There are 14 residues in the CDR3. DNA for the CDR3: TGCGCCAGCAGCTTGGCTGGGACCTACTACGAGCAGTACTTC. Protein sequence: CASSLAGTYYEQYF.

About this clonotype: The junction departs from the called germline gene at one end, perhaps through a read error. The chain's CDR3 is CATSSSPEGPLDF. DNA of the CDR3: TGTGCCACCAGCAGCTCCCCAGAGGGCCCTCTGGACTTC. V is TRBV15 and J is TRBJ2-5; weak D call: TRBD2 (5 bases). In germline, CDR1 is LNHNV, CDR2 YYDKDF (reference sequence). The CDR3 consists of 13 residues.

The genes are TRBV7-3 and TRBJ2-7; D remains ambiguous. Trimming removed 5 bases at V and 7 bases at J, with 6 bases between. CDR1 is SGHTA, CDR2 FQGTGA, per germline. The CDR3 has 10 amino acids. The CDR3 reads CASSPLEQYF. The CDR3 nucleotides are TGTGCCAGCAGCCCCTTAGAGCAGTACTTC.

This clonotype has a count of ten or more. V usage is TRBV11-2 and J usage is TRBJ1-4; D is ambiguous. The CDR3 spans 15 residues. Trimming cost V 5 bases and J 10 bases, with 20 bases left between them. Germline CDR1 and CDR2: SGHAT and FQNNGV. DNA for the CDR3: TGTGCCAGCAGCCCCCCAGGACCTCTAGGTGCAAAACTGTTTTTT. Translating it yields CASSPPGPLGAKLFF.

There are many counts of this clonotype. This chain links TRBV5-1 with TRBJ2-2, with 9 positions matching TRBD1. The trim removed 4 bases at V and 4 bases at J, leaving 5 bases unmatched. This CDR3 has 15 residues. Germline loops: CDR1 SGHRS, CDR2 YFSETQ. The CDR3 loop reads CASSQGQGSTGELFF. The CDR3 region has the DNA TGCGCCAGCAGCCAAGGACAGGGGAGCACCGGGGAGCTGTTTTTT.

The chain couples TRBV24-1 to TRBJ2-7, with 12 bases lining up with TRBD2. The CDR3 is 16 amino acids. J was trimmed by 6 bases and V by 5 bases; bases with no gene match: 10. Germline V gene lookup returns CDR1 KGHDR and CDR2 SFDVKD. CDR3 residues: CATSGGLAGTSREQYF. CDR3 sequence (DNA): TGTGCCACCAGTGGGGGACTAGCGGGTACCTCGCGCGAGCAGTACTTC.

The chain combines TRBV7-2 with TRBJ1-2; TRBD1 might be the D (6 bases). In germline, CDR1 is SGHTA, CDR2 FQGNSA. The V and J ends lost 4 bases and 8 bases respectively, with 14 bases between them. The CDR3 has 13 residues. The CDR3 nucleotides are TGTGCCAGCAGCTCCGAACAGGGTGGGGGCTACACCTTC. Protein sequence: CASSSEQGGGYTF.

The CDR3 protein is CASSPETGSVETQYF. The CDR3 DNA reads as TGTGCCAGCAGTCCTGAGACAGGCTCCGTTGAGACCCAGTACTTC. The chain has TRBV7-9 and TRBJ2-5, with D perhaps TRBD1 (6 bases). Germline loops: CDR1 SEHNR, CDR2 FQNEAQ (reference sequence). Between the trimmed V and J ends, which lost 6 bases and 5 bases, there was a span of 19 bases. This CDR3 has 15 amino acids.

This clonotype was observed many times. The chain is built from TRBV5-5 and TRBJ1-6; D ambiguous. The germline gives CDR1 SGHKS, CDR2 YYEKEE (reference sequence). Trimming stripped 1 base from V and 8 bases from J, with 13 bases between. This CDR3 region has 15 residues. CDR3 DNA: TGTGCCAGCAGCTTGAAGACCGAAAGTGATTCACCCCTCCACTTT. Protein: CASSLKTESDSPLHF. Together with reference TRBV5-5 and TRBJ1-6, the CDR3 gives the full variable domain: DAGVTQSPTHLIKTRGQQVTLRCSPISGHKSVSWYQQVLGQGPQFIFQYYEKEERGRGNFPDRFSARQFPNYSSELNVNALLLGDSALYLCASSLKTESDSPLHFGNGTRLTVT.

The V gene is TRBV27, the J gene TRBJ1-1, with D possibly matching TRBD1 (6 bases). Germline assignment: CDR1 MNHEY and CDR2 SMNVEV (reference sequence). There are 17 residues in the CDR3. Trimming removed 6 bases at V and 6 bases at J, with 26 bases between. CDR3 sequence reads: CASSVWGGAGWSAEAFF. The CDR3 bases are TGTGCCAGCAGCGTCTGGGGGGGGGCAGGGTGGAGTGCTGAAGCTTTCTTT.

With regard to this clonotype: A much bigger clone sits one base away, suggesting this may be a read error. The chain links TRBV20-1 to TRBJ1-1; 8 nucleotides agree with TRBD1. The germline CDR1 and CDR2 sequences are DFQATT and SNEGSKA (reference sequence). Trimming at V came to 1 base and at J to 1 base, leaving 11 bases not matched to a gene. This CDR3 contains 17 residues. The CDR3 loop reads CSARGRDRLVRNTEAFF. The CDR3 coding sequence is TGCAGTGCTAGAGGCCGGGACAGGCTAGTCCGGAACACTGAAGCTTTCTTT.

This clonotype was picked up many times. The CDR3, as DNA: TGTGCCAGTAGCGATCTCAGGGGGAAGGACACTGAAGCTTTCTTT. Its protein is CASSDLRGKDTEAFF. V and J are TRBV19 and TRBJ1-1; 7 bases line up with TRBD1. J lost 3 bases, V lost 6 bases, and 10 bases had no gene match. Per the germline V gene, CDR1 is LNHDA and CDR2 is SQIVND (reference sequence). The CDR3 consists of 15 residues.

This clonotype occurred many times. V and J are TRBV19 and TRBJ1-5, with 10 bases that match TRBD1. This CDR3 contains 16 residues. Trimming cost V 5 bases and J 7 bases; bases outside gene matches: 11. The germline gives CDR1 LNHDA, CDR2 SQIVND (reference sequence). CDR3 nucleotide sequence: TGTGCCAGTAGTCTTCGACAGGGGGCTTCGGGGCAGCCCCAGCATTTT. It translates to CASSLRQGASGQPQHF. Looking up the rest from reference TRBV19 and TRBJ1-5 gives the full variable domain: DGGITQSPKYLFRKEGQNVTLSCEQNLNHDAMYWYRQDPGQGLRLIYYSQIVNDFQKGDIAEGYSVSREKKESFPLTVTSAQKNPTAFYLCASSLRQGASGQPQHFGDGTRLSIL.

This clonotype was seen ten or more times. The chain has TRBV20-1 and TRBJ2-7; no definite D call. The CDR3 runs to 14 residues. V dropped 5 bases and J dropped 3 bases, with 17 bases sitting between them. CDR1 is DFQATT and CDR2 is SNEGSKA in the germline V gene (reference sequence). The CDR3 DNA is TGCAGTGCTCGACACCGGGCTATATACTACGAGCAGTACTTC. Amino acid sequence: CSARHRAIYYEQYF.

Written as DNA, the CDR3 is TGTGCCAGCAGCTCCGGGACTAGCGGCCATAGTACGGAGACCCAGTACTTC. Translating gives CASSSGTSGHSTETQYF. The V gene is TRBV7-1, the J gene TRBJ2-5, with 11 bases fitting TRBD2. TRBV7-1 is an ORF; its function is uncertain. The CDR3 has 17 residues. J lost 5 bases, V lost 3 bases, and 11 bases had no gene match.

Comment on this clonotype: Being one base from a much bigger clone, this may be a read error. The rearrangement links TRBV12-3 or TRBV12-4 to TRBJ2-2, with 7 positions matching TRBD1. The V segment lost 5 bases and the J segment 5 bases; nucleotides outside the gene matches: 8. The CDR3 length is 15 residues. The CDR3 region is CASSPAGGITGELFF. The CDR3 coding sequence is TGTGCCAGCAGTCCCGCAGGGGGAATTACCGGGGAGCTGTTTTTT.

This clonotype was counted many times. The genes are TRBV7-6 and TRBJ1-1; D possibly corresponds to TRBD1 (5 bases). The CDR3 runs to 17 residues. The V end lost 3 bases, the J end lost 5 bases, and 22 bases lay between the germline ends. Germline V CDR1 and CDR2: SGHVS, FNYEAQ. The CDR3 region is CASSFPPQSWGGTEAFF. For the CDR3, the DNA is TGTGCCAGCAGCTTTCCACCTCAAAGTTGGGGGGGAACTGAAGCTTTCTTT.

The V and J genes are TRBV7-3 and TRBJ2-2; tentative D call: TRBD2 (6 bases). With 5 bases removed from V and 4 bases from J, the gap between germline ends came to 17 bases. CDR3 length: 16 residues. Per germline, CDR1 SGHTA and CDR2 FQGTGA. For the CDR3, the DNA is TGTGCCAGCAGCCCCGCTAGCGCGCGGGGCACCGGGGAGCTGTTTTTT. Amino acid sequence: CASSPASARGTGELFF.

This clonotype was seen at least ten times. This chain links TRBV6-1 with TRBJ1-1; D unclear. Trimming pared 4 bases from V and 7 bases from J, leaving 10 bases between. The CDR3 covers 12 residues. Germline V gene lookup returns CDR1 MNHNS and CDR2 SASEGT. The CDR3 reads CASSVGEDEAFF. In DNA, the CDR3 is TGTGCCAGCAGTGTCGGCGAGGATGAAGCTTTCTTT.

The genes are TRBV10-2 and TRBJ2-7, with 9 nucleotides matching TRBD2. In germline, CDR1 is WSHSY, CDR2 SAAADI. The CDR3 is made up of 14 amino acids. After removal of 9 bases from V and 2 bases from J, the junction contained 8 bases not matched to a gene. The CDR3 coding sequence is TGCGCCAGTATGGGGACTAGCAGAACCTACGAGCAGTACTTC. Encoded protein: CASMGTSRTYEQYF.

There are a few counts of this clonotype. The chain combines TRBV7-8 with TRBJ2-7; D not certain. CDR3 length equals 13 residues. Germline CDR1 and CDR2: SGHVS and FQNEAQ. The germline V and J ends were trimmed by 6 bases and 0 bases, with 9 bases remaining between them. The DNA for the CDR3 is TGTGCCAGCAGTAGTTGGAGCTCCTACGAGCAGTACTTC. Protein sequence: CASSSWSSYEQYF.